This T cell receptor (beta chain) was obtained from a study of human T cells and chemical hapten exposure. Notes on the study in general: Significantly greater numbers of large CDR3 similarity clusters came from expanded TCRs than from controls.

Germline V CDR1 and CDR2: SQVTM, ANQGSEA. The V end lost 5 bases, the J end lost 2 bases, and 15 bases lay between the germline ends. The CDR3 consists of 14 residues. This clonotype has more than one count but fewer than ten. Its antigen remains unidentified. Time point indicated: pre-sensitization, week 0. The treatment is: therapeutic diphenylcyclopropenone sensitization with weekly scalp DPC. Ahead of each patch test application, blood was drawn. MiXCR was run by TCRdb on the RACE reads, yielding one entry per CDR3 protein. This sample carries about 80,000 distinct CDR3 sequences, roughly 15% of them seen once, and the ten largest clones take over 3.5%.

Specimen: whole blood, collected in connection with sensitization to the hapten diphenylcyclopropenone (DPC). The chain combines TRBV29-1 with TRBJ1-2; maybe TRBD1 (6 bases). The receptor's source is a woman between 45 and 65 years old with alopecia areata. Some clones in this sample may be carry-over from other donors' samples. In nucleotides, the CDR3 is TGCAGCGTTTCCCAGAGAGGGGGAAACTATGGCTACACCTTC. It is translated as CSVSQRGGNYGYTF.